Each of the 12 T cell receptor beta chains below was sequenced from the same sample in a study of blood T cell repertoires in COVID-19. The assay was immunoSEQ multiplex PCR, and TCRdb's table has in-frame clones only and misses some. The sample comprises 25,000 to 30,000 clones, roughly 88% of which are singletons, and about 6% rests with the top ten. The sample comprised peripheral blood. All receptors come from a human donor in a cohort sampled during active COVID-19.

V gene TRBV7-3 combines with J gene TRBJ2-3; 12 bases agree with TRBD2. The germline gives CDR1 SGHTA, CDR2 FQGTGA. Germline trimming cut 6 bases from V and 4 bases from J; bases unmatched to any gene: 17. There are 19 residues in the CDR3. In DNA form, the CDR3 reads TGTGCCAGCAGTACAGCCCCCCTACTAGCGGGGGGCCACGCAGATACGCAGTATTTT. Amino acids: CASSTAPLLAGGHADTQYF. Full variable domain (rest looked up from reference TRBV7-3 and TRBJ2-3): GAGVSQTPSNKVTEKGKYVELRCDPISGHTALYWYRQSLGQGPEFLIYFQGTGAADDSGLPNDRFFAVRPEGSVSTLKIQRTERGDSAVYLCASSTAPLLAGGHADTQYFGPGTRLTVL.

Written as DNA, the CDR3 is TGTGCCAGCAGAACCGGACAGGGAGCCAACTATGGCTACACCTTC. It codes for CASRTGQGANYGYTF. The chain links TRBV5-6 to TRBJ1-2; 8 bases are a match to TRBD1. With 5 bases clipped from V and 2 bases from J, the junction kept 8 bases outside the gene matches. This CDR3 has 15 residues. Germline loops: CDR1 SGHDT, CDR2 YYEEEE.

The J gene is TRBJ1-1, the V gene TRBV19; D unresolved. This CDR3 spans 15 amino acids. The V end lost 4 bases, the J end lost 0 bases, and 12 bases lay between the germline ends. Germline CDR1 is LNHDA and CDR2 is SQIVND (reference sequence). As DNA, the CDR3 is TGTGCCAGTAGTACCCGCGGCCAGTTGAACACTGAAGCTTTCTTT. Residues: CASSTRGQLNTEAFF.

The chain joins TRBV6-2 or TRBV6-3 to TRBJ2-1; TRBD1 aligns across 8 bases. The trim removed 5 bases at V and 9 bases at J, leaving 9 bases unmatched. The CDR3 sequence is 14 residues long. The germline V gene has CDR1 MNHEY and CDR2 SVGEGT. The CDR3: CASSRRTGYAEQFF. CDR3 DNA sequence: TGTGCCAGCAGTCGCCGGACAGGGTACGCTGAGCAGTTCTTC.

This clone was seen only a few times. This chain links TRBV4-2 with TRBJ2-5; 16 bases match TRBD2. J was trimmed by 4 bases and V by 0 bases; bases with no gene match: 11. The CDR3 is 20 residues long. CDR1 and CDR2 (germline): LGHNA, YNFKEQ. The DNA of the CDR3 is TGTGCCAGCAGCCAAGATCTAGGGACTAGCGGGGGGGGTGCGAGAGAGACCCAGTACTTC. It translates to CASSQDLGTSGGGARETQYF.

This clone was recorded only once. This chain uses TRBV19 with TRBJ2-7; D remains unclear. In germline, CDR1 is LNHDA, CDR2 SQIVND (reference sequence). The CDR3 has 12 residues. Trimming pared 5 bases from V and 6 bases from J, leaving 11 bases between. This CDR3 reads CASSPAVGEQYF. Written as DNA, the CDR3 is TGTGCCAGTAGTCCCGCGGTCGGCGAGCAGTACTTC.

Turning to this clone: The sample carries other DNA sequences with the same CDR3. This sequence joins TRBV11-3 and TRBJ1-3; 9 nucleotides agree with TRBD1. The germline V gene encodes CDR1 SGHNT and CDR2 YENEEA. The V segment lost 5 bases and the J segment 2 bases; nucleotides outside the gene matches: 4. The CDR3 is made up of 15 amino acids. The CDR3 DNA follows: TGTGCCAGCAGCCCCGGACAGGGGCCTGGAAACACCATATATTTT. Amino acids: CASSPGQGPGNTIYF.

Here the CDR3 reads CASSTGTGITDTQYF. DNA for the CDR3: TGTGCCAGCAGTACCGGGACAGGGATCACAGATACGCAGTATTTT. This rearrangement joins TRBV6-5 to TRBJ2-3; 9 bases line up with TRBD1. Trimming at V came to 5 bases and at J to 2 bases, leaving 5 bases not matched to a gene. The CDR3 contains 15 residues. Germline loops: CDR1 MNHEY, CDR2 SVGAGI.

The genes are TRBV28 and TRBJ2-1, with 7 bases fitting TRBD1. This CDR3 comprises 15 residues. V lost 6 bases and J lost 1; bases outside the gene matches: 6. Germline-derived CDR1 and CDR2 are MDHEN and SYDVKM. CDR3 nucleotides: TGTGCCAGCAGCCAGGGGGTCTCATCCTACAATGAGCAGTTCTTC. Its protein is CASSQGVSSYNEQFF.

The V call is TRBV6-4, the J call TRBJ2-7, with a possible D match to TRBD2 (5 bases). The CDR3 consists of 15 residues. Per the germline V gene, CDR1 is MRHNA and CDR2 is SNTAGT. Trimming took 4 bases from V and 2 from J, leaving 15 bases between them. The CDR3 bases are TGTGCCAGCAGTGTCACTAGGGCCCCCACCTACGAGCAGTACTTC. Its protein product is CASSVTRAPTYEQYF.

This clone was seen just once. The chain employs TRBV19 and TRBJ1-1; 9 bases match TRBD1. This CDR3 contains 12 residues. V shed 7 bases and J 11 bases; nucleotides not matched to a gene: 8. CDR1 and CDR2 from the germline V gene are LNHDA and SQIVND (reference sequence). The CDR3 sequence is CASTQGQGLAFF. CDR3 DNA: TGTGCCAGTACCCAGGGACAGGGACTGGCTTTCTTT.

The genes are TRBV10-3 and TRBJ2-1; 13 bases line up with TRBD2. The CDR3 runs 15 residues. The trim removed 4 bases at V and 4 bases at J, leaving 1 base unmatched. Germline V gene data show CDR1 as ENHRY and CDR2 as SYGVKD. The DNA for the CDR3 is TGTGCCATCAGTGGGACTAGCGGGAGTTACAATGAGCAGTTCTTC. The encoded protein is CAISGTSGSYNEQFF.